This TCR beta chain was obtained from a study of blood T cell repertoires in COVID-19. Study details: Some COVID-19 samples were acute and others convalescent; all came from the United States, Italy and Spain.

Measured with immunoSEQ multiplex PCR; TCRdb has only the in-frame clones, and not every one. The profile shows some 410,000 clones, over 75% of them singletons. The CDR3 totals 13 residues. Trimming cost V 2 bases and J 6 bases, with 13 bases left between them. Germline V gene sequence: CDR1 GTSNPN, CDR2 SVGIG (reference sequence). The specimen sequenced was PBMCs or T cells enriched from blood (not recorded which). The V and J genes are TRBV30 and TRBJ2-5; D remains unclear. This receptor was taken from a woman in her twenties or thirties with acute COVID-19. The CDR3 nucleotides are TGTGCCTGGAGTCGCGGCCAACCCAAGACCCAGTACTTC. It translates to CAWSRGQPKTQYF.